The 2 T cell receptor beta chains reported below all come from one sample, sequenced in a study of cytomegalovirus exposure and HLA in healthy donors. The PCR used 60 Vbeta and 13 Jbeta primers. Here immunoSEQ multiplex PCR was the method, and the copy in TCRdb shows in-frame clones only, minus some. The sample includes more than 150,000 clones, roughly 75% of them seen just once. The sequenced sample consisted of PBMCs. The receptors originated from a woman in her fifties or sixties in good health and CMV-seropositive.

This clone was counted between two and nine times. V is TRBV7-3 and J is TRBJ2-5, with 10 bases matching TRBD2. The CDR3 spans 15 residues. With 5 bases clipped from V and 2 bases from J, the junction kept 5 bases outside the gene matches. Germline CDR1 and CDR2: SGHTA and FQGTGA. The CDR3 here is CASSQSGGDQETQYF. CDR3 DNA sequence: TGTGCCAGCAGCCAGAGCGGGGGGGATCAAGAGACCCAGTACTTC.

The CDR3 bases are TGTGCCAGCAGCTTAGGGTCAGCGGTCCCCACAGATACGCAGTATTTT. Translated, it gives CASSLGSAVPTDTQYF. The chain combines TRBV7-2 with TRBJ2-3, with a tentative D call TRBD2 (5 bases). Trimming took 1 base from V and 2 from J, leaving 13 bases between them. CDR1 is SGHTA, CDR2 FQGNSA, per germline. The CDR3 covers 16 residues.